These T cell receptor beta chains were read from a single sample in a study of somatic mutations in cytotoxic T cells in rheumatoid arthritis. Only in-frame clones appear in the TCRdb table, and some are missing; sequencing was by immunoSEQ multiplex PCR. This table holds 10,000 to 15,000 clones, 78% found once. The sequenced sample was CD8+ T cells sorted from blood. The source is an adult with rheumatoid arthritis. Each CDR3 is given with its conserved first and last residue. The D gene is left open where the match is weak. The listing skips clone size in some rows; elsewhere it reads once, few, many or a size class.

j_call d_call clone_size v_call cdr3_nt cdr3_aa
TRBJ2-2 TRBD2 . TRBV4-2 TGTGCCAGCAGCCAACTAGCGGGAGAGACCGGGGAGCTGTTTTTT CASSQLAGETGELFF
TRBJ2-1 . . TRBV14 TGTGCCAGCAGCCCAACTACGAAGGGTACGTTCTACAATGAGCAGTTCTTC CASSPTTKGTFYNEQFF
TRBJ2-3 TRBD2 . TRBV29-1 TGCAGCGTTGAAGACCCTAACATACCACTAGCGGGTATCACAGATACGCAGTATTTT CSVEDPNIPLAGITDTQYF
TRBJ2-3 TRBD2 once TRBV25-1 TGTGCCACCCCCATGACTAGCGGAGGGAGCACAGATACGCAGTATTTT CATPMTSGGSTDTQYF
TRBJ2-4 . . TRBV12-1 TGTGCCAGCGCAACTAGCGGGAGAGGTAGAAACATTCAGTACTTC CASATSGRGRNIQYF
TRBJ2-7 TRBD1 few TRBV7-3 TGTGCCAGCAGCCCGACAGGGAGCCCCTACGAGCAGTACTTC CASSPTGSPYEQYF
TRBJ1-1 . . TRBV7-9 TGTGCCAGCAGCTTCCAGTACACTGAAGCTTTCTTT CASSFQYTEAFF
TRBJ1-1 . . TRBV5-1 TGCGCCAGCAGCTTTGGTGGGAGCGGTGACGCTTTCTTT CASSFGGSGDAFF
TRBJ2-7 . . TRBV7-3 TGTGCCAGCAGCTCCCACGGGGTACGGCTCCACGAGCAGTACTTC CASSSHGVRLHEQYF
TRBJ2-1 . . TRBV7-3 TGTGCCAGCAGCTTAATGGGGGATCCCTCCTACAATGAGCAGTTCTTC CASSLMGDPSYNEQFF
TRBJ2-1 TRBD2 . TRBV6-1 TGTGCCAGCAGTGAACCCCCGAGGGGTAGCGGGACCAACAATGAGCAGTTCTTC CASSEPPRGSGTNNEQFF
TRBJ2-2 . few TRBV4-2 TGTGCCAGCAGCCAAGGAGCGGATAGCCACACCGGGGAGCTGTTTTTT CASSQGADSHTGELFF
TRBJ2-1 . . TRBV7-9 TGTGCCAGCAGCGCTAACGATGGGGTCCACAATGAGCAGTTCTTC CASSANDGVHNEQFF
TRBJ2-7 . few TRBV11-1 TGTGCCAGCAGCTTAGATATGGGGTCCTCCTACGAGCAGTACTTC CASSLDMGSSYEQYF
TRBJ2-3 . . TRBV7-2 TGTGCCAGCAGTCTCAACCCCTACGGGAGCGGCACAGATACGCAGTATTTT CASSLNPYGSGTDTQYF
TRBJ2-3 . . TRBV27 TGTGCCAGCAGTTTAGGGGGGTACAGCACAGATACGCAGTATTTT CASSLGGYSTDTQYF
TRBJ2-7 . . TRBV19 TGTGCCAGTAGTTTGGAGGGGTCATCCTACGAGCAGTACTTC CASSLEGSSYEQYF
TRBJ1-3 . . TRBV4-1 TGCGCCAGCAGCCACCCACACGGGTCTCTGGCTGGAAACACCATATATTTT CASSHPHGSLAGNTIYF
TRBJ2-6 . medium-sized TRBV6-5 TGTGCCAGCAGTATTCCCGGGGACGGGGCCAACGTCCTGACTTTC CASSIPGDGANVLTF
TRBJ2-7 . . TRBV11-2 TGTGCCAGCAGCTTCGGAGGGACAGCTTTCCACGAGCAGTACTTC CASSFGGTAFHEQYF
TRBJ2-7 . . TRBV5-4 TGTGCCAGCAGTTTCGGGACATCAAACCCCGAGCAGTACTTC CASSFGTSNPEQYF
TRBJ2-1 . . TRBV6-1 TGTGCCAGCAGTGAAAACGCAGAGTCCTACAATGAGCAGTTCTTC CASSENAESYNEQFF
TRBJ1-4 TRBD1 . TRBV6-1 TGTGCCAGCAGTGAATGGGCCCCCGGGACAGGTCTTGAAAAACTGTTTTTT CASSEWAPGTGLEKLFF
TRBJ2-5 . . TRBV21-1 TGTGCCAGCAGCAAAAGGGTCCCGGCAGGGGAGACCCAGTACTTC CASSKRVPAGETQYF
TRBJ1-5 TRBD1 . TRBV28 TGTGCCAGCAGGGGGACAGGCGACCATAGCAATCAGCCCCAGCATTTT CASRGTGDHSNQPQHF
TRBJ1-3 . once TRBV9 TGTGCCAGCAGCGTTGGGGGGGGCTCTGGAAACACCATATATTTT CASSVGGGSGNTIYF
TRBJ2-5 TRBD2 . TRBV4-2 TGTGCCAGCAGCCGAGAACTAGCGGGAGGGGGGGAGACCCAGTACTTC CASSRELAGGGETQYF
TRBJ1-1 TRBD1 . TRBV19 TGTGCCAGTAGTACCCGACCCGACAGGGGCCTGAACACTGAAGCTTTCTTT CASSTRPDRGLNTEAFF
TRBJ2-1 . . TRBV7-6 TGTGCCAGCAGCTTAGAAGCGGGCCTCAATGAGCAGTTCTTC CASSLEAGLNEQFF
TRBJ1-2 . . TRBV27 TGTGCCAGCAGTCGGCCCCCCGGTAATGGCTACACCTTC CASSRPPGNGYTF
TRBJ2-7 . . TRBV6-5 TGTGCCAGCGCATTTTACGGACTTCACTACGAGCAGTACTTC CASAFYGLHYEQYF
TRBJ1-1 . few TRBV5-1 TGCGCCAGCAGTTTTGTTCAGGGGTACCTGAACACTGAAGCTTTCTTT CASSFVQGYLNTEAFF
TRBJ2-7 . . TRBV5-4 TGTGCCAGCAGCTTGAGTCTGTCCAACTACGAGCAGTACTTC CASSLSLSNYEQYF
TRBJ2-5 . . TRBV4-1 TGCGCCAGCAGCCAAGCGGGGGGCGGTAAGGAGACCCAGTACTTC CASSQAGGGKETQYF
TRBJ2-3 . . TRBV14 TGTGCCAGCAGCCAAGATACAGGGACAACAGATACGCAGTATTTT CASSQDTGTTDTQYF
TRBJ2-2 . . TRBV15 TGTGCCACCAGCAGAGAATCGACCGGGGAGCTGTTTTTT CATSRESTGELFF
TRBJ1-2 . . TRBV25-1 TGTGCCAGCAGTGCCTCTTCAGGGTTGTATGGCTACACCTTC CASSASSGLYGYTF
TRBJ2-6 . . TRBV29-1 TGCAGCGTTGGGGGGGACAGTAGCTCTGGGGCCAACGTCCTGACTTTC CSVGGDSSSGANVLTF
TRBJ2-5 . . TRBV25-1 TGTGCCAGCAGTAAACAGAGGGTAGAGACCCAGTACTTC CASSKQRVETQYF
TRBJ2-3 TRBD2 once TRBV30 TGTGCCTGGAGACTAGCGGGATTTGATTCAGATACGCAGTATTTT CAWRLAGFDSDTQYF
TRBJ1-2 . . TRBV27 TGTGCCAGCAGTTTATGGGTCAACACGGGCTACACCTTC CASSLWVNTGYTF
TRBJ2-3 . . TRBV6-4 TGTGCCAGCAGTGACAAAGGTATCACAGATACGCAGTATTTT CASSDKGITDTQYF
TRBJ1-3 . few TRBV30 TGTGCCTGGACCGTAAGCCGGGGAAACACCATATATTTT CAWTVSRGNTIYF
TRBJ2-1 TRBD2 . TRBV2 TGTGCCAGCAGTGAAGCGGGCCTAGCGGGGCCCTCCTACAATGAGCAGTTCTTC CASSEAGLAGPSYNEQFF
TRBJ2-3 TRBD1 . TRBV19 TGTGCCAGTAGTATCGGGACAGGGTACACAGATACGCAGTATTTT CASSIGTGYTDTQYF
TRBJ2-7 . . TRBV29-1 TGCAGCGCCAGGGACGGGTACTCCTACGAGCAGTACTTC CSARDGYSYEQYF
TRBJ2-7 TRBD1 . TRBV9 TGTGCCAGCAGCGTAGGGGACAGCTCCTACGAGCAGTACTTC CASSVGDSSYEQYF
TRBJ2-5 . . TRBV11-2 TGTGCCAGCAGCTTAGGGCAGACCCAGTACTTC CASSLGQTQYF